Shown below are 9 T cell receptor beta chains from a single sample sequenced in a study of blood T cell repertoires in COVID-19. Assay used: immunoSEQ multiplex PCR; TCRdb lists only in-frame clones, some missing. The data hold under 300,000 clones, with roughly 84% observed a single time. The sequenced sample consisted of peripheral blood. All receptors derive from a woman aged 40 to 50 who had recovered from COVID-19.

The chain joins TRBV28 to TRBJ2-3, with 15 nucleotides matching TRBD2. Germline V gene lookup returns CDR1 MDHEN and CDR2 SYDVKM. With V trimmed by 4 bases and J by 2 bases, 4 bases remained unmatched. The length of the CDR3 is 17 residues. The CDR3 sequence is CASSSGLAGGPTDTQYF. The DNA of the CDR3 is TGTGCCAGCAGTTCCGGACTAGCGGGGGGGCCCACAGATACGCAGTATTTT.

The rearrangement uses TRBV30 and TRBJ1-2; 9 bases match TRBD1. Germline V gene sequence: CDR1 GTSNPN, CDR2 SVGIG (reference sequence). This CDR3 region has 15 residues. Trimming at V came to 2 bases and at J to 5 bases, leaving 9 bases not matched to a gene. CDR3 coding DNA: TGTGCCTGGAGTTCGCCGGACAGGGGACTGTATGGCTACACCTTC. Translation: CAWSSPDRGLYGYTF.

CDR3 region: CASSGGRGNEKLFF. The CDR3 DNA reads TGTGCCAGCAGCGGGGGGAGGGGTAATGAAAAACTGTTTTTT. This sequence joins TRBV28 and TRBJ1-4, with a tentative D call TRBD1 (5 bases). The germline V and J ends were trimmed by 6 bases and 4 bases, with 12 bases remaining between them. Germline V gene sequence: CDR1 MDHEN, CDR2 SYDVKM. CDR3 length: 14 amino acids.

CDR3: CSIQGGDTEAFF. The CDR3, as DNA: TGTTCGATACAGGGGGGAGACACTGAAGCTTTCTTT. J is TRBJ1-1 and V is TRBV28; 8 bases are a match to TRBD1. CDR1 and CDR2 (germline): MDHEN, SYDVKM. The CDR3 covers 12 residues. Based on the CDR3 plus reference TRBV28 and TRBJ1-1, the full variable domain is DVKVTQSSRYLVKRTGEKVFLECVQDMDHENMFWYRQDPGLGLRLIYFSYDVKMKEKGDIPEGYSVSREKKERFSLILESASTNQTSMYLCSIQGGDTEAFFGQGTRLTVV.

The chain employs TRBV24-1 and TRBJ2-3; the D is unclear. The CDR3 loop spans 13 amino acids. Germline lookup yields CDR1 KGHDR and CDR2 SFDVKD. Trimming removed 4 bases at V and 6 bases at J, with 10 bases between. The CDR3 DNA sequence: TGTGCCACCAGTGACCCGTACATGGATACGCAGTATTTT. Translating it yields CATSDPYMDTQYF.

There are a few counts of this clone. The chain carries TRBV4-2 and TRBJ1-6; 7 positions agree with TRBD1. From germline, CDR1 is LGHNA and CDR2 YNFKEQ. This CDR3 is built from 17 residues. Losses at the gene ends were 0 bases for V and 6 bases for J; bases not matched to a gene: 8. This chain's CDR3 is CASSQEGGTPVNSPLHF. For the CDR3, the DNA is TGTGCCAGCAGCCAAGAAGGGGGCACCCCCGTTAATTCACCCCTCCACTTT.

The CDR3 sequence is CASSYSLGAITEAFF. Here the CDR3 DNA reads TGTGCCAGCAGTTACTCGTTGGGGGCTATAACTGAAGCTTTCTTT. This chain joins TRBV6-5 and TRBJ1-1, with a tentative D call TRBD1 (6 bases). CDR3 size: 15 residues. Trimming stripped 0 bases from V and 5 bases from J, with 13 bases between. The germline V gene has CDR1 MNHEY and CDR2 SVGAGI.

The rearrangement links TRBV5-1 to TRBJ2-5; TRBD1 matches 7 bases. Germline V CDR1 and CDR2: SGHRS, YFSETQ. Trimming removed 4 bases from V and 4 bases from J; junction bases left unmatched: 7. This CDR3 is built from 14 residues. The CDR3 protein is CASSPYRGRETQYF. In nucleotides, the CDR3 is TGCGCCAGCAGCCCTTACAGGGGAAGAGAGACCCAGTACTTC.

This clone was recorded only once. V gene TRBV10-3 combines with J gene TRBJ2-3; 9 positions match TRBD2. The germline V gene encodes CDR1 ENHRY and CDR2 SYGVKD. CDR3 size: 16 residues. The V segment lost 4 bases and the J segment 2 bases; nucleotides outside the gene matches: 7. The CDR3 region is CAISGVAGAPTDTQYF. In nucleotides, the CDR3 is TGTGCCATCAGTGGGGTAGCGGGGGCACCCACAGATACGCAGTATTTT.